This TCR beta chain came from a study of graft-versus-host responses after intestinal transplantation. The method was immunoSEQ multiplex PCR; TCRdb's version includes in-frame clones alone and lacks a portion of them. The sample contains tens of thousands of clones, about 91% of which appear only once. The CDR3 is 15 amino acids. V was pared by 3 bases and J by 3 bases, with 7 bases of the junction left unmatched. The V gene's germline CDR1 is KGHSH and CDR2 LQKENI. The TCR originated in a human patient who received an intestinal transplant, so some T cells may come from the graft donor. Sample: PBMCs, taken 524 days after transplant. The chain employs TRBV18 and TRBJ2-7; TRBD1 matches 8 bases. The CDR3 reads CASSPLDRVSYEQYF. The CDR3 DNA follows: TGTGCCAGCTCACCCCTGGACAGGGTAAGCTACGAGCAGTACTTC.